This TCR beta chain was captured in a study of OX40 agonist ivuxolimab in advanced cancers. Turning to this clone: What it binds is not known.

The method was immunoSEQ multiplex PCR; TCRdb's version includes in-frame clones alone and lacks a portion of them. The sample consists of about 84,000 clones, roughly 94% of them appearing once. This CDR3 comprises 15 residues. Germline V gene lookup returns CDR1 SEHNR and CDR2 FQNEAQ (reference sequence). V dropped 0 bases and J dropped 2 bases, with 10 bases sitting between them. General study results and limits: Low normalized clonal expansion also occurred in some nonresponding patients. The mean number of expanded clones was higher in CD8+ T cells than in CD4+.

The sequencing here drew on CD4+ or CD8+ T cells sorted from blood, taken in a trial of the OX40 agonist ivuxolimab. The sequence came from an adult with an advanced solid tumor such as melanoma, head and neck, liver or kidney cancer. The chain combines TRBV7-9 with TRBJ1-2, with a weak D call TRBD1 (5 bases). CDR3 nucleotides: TGTGCCAGCAGCTTAGCGCTTGGGGGAAACTATGGCTACACCTTC. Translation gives CASSLALGGNYGYTF.